Described below is a single T cell receptor beta chain sequence and its context. Its antigen is currently not known. Per-base quality was not reported, and no clone a single base away is much larger than it. TCRbeta CDR3 regions were amplified from genomic DNA using the immunoSEQ Assay, a bias-controlled multiplex PCR. The published analysis was carried out like this. Nucleated cell counts per sample were estimated from amplification of reference gene primers within the assay. To quantify the absolute abundance of each unique TCRbeta CDR3 rearrangement, sequence reads were collapsed and filtered. For each sample, productive Simpson clonality was calculated as the square root of Simpson's diversity index over productive rearrangements. TCRdb re-hosts the immuneACCESS table, in-frame sequences only. Its copies lack some clones; in the studies checked, an unresolved V gene accounts for under half of them, and the cause for the rest is not known. V and J calls and clone size are those listed in that table; D and trimming were worked out from the DNA. For this sample there are under 100,000 clones; 75% to 85% appear just once. The ten largest make up 12% of the sample.

Whole blood was collected in K2EDTA tubes by collaborating institutions according to the institutions' own protocols. Collaborator samples were shipped for TCRbeta analysis as frozen whole blood, isolated PBMCs, or DNA extracted from either sample type. This entry comes from a study of blood T cell repertoires in COVID-19 (dated by TCRdb to between 2020 and 2021). General notes on the study: Samples from collaborators originated in the United States, Italy and Spain and spanned both the acute and convalescent phases of COVID-19. The material from the prospective study consisted of cDNA or gDNA derived from T cells, B-cell-depleted T cells, or PBMCs. Subjects who had been exposed to COVID-19, were actively infected with it, or had recovered from it provided the deeply sampled blood TCRbeta repertoires that made up the dataset. The repertoires were released in a freely available public database intended as a resource for research on the immune response to SARS-CoV-2. The samples were drawn from two sources: the first 160 participants of the ongoing ImmuneRACE study, and fewer than 1,500 subjects contributed by 6 global collaborators. A de-identified subject ID, COVID-19 status, age in years and sex were almost always included in the sample metadata. Where HLA class I and class II types were available, the types were taken from metadata supplied by the sample provider, not from assay-based typing. Beyond this particular receptor, the publication reports: Clinical and demographic metadata were provided uncurated, with the amount varying by source and participant.

The sequencing input was peripheral blood. This sequence originates from a woman aged 40-49 years with active or convalescent COVID-19.

The CDR3 reads CAWSVVGGTGINQPQHF. The DNA sequence is as follows: TGTGCCTGGAGTGTAGTAGGGGGGACAGGGATCAATCAGCCCCAGCATTTT. The chain is encoded by TRBV30 joined to TRBJ1-5; the central 9 bases match TRBD1. Spanning cysteine to phenylalanine, the CDR3 consists of 17 amino acids. The CDR3 DNA has 51 bases and is translated from base 1. CDR1 and CDR2 (GTSNPN, SVGIG) derive from the germline V gene (reference sequence). For this chain, trimming is 0 bases at the V end and 3 bases at the J end, and the number of junction bases without a gene match is 9.